This paragraph reports one T cell receptor (beta chain). What it binds is not known. The sample comes from a study of radiotherapy plus CTLA-4 blockade in lung cancer. Findings and caveats of the study: Response was reportedly best predicted by early blood T cell clone dynamics, with interferon-beta. TCR clones originating in tumors grew in number in blood after radiotherapy plus ipilimumab.

The assay was immunoSEQ multiplex PCR, and TCRdb's table has in-frame clones only and misses some. Here the sample spans 130,000 or so clones, just under 90% being singletons. Sequenced here: peripheral blood, sampled from a patient treated with radiotherapy plus ipilimumab. The receptor was isolated from a human donor with non-small cell lung cancer that progressed on radiotherapy plus ipilimumab.

CDR3 in amino acids: CALGGGQANYGYTF. CDR3 bases: TGTGCCCTTGGGGGAGGGCAAGCTAACTATGGCTACACCTTC. The V call is TRBV7-9, the J call TRBJ1-2; D might be TRBD1 (5 bases). Germline V gene sequence: CDR1 SEHNR, CDR2 FQNEAQ (reference sequence). V was cut by 11 bases and J by 0 bases, with 16 bases left in between. This CDR3 comprises 14 residues.